The 14 T cell receptor beta chains given below trace back to one sample, sequenced in a study of PD-1 blockade in classical Hodgkin lymphoma. Time point specified: cycle 4 day 1 (C4D1), after 6 weeks of nivolumab. All the patients suffered relapse after autologous stem cell transplantation, and brentuximab vedotin exposure differed. The table came from immunoSEQ multiplex PCR; TCRdb's copy has only in-frame clones and leaves some out. This sample has roughly 7,900 clones; more than 75% occur once, and the top ten carry roughly 45%. The specimen comprised peripheral blood mononuclear cells (PBMCs), sampled before the fourth cycle of nivolumab. The receptor source for this set is a human donor with classical Hodgkin lymphoma.

The rearrangement links TRBV19 to TRBJ2-7, with a possible D match to TRBD2 (6 bases). The V and J ends lost 9 bases and 0 bases respectively, with 12 bases between them. CDR3 length: 13 residues. CDR1 is LNHDA and CDR2 is SQIVND in the germline V gene (reference sequence). CDR3 in amino acids: CASGRQNSYEQYF. The DNA for the CDR3 is TGTGCCAGCGGGAGACAGAACTCCTACGAGCAGTACTTC.

The chain has TRBV27 and TRBJ1-5; a weak D match, TRBD1 (5 bases). The CDR3 is 16 residues long. V lost 6 bases and J lost 3, with 18 bases in between. Germline V gene data show CDR1 as MNHEY and CDR2 as SMNVEV (reference sequence). The CDR3: CASSPRGSWVNQPQHF. The DNA for the CDR3 is TGTGCCAGCAGCCCTCGGGGGTCTTGGGTCAATCAGCCCCAGCATTTT.

V gene TRBV7-6 combines with J gene TRBJ2-3; 11 bases are a match to TRBD2. CDR3 length: 18 residues. The germline V gene has CDR1 SGHVS and CDR2 FNYEAQ. J was trimmed by 3 bases and V by 4 bases; bases with no gene match: 12. CDR3 residues: CASSSAEGLAERTDTQYF. The CDR3, as DNA: TGTGCCAGCAGCTCGGCGGAGGGACTAGCGGAGCGTACAGATACGCAGTATTTT.

CDR3 in DNA: TGTGCCAGCAGTTTGGGGACTGGGGGGTATGAAAAACTGTTTTTT. Protein product: CASSLGTGGYEKLFF. The V and J genes are TRBV28 and TRBJ1-4; a weak D match, TRBD1 (5 bases). This CDR3 has 15 amino acids. Germline V gene sequence: CDR1 MDHEN, CDR2 SYDVKM. V lost 3 bases and J 6 bases, leaving 14 bases between the germline ends.

The chain links TRBV30 to TRBJ2-7; D might be TRBD1 (7 bases). The CDR3 covers 12 residues. Per the germline V gene, CDR1 is GTSNPN and CDR2 is SVGIG (reference sequence). The V end lost 5 bases, the J end lost 7 bases, and 15 bases lay between the germline ends. CDR3 coding DNA: TGTGCCTGGCAGGGGGGAGTCGGAGAGCAGTACTTC. Its translation: CAWQGGVGEQYF.

CDR3 in amino acids: CASSSRTSYQETQYF. The CDR3 DNA reads as TGCGCCAGCAGCTCACGGACTAGTTACCAAGAGACCCAGTACTTC. The V call is TRBV5-1, the J call TRBJ2-5; TRBD2 matches at 7 bases. The CDR3 runs to 15 residues. Trimming took 3 bases from V and 0 from J; bases not matched to a gene: 5. The germline gives CDR1 SGHRS, CDR2 YFSETQ.

The V gene is TRBV9, the J gene TRBJ1-1; D uncertain. Germline CDR1 SGDLS, CDR2 YYNGEE. V gave up 4 bases and J gave up 1 base, with 5 bases separating them. The CDR3 is made up of 12 amino acids. The CDR3 bases are TGTGCCAGCAGCTCAGAGAACACTGAAGCTTTCTTT. It yields the protein CASSSENTEAFF.

The chain recombines TRBV9 with TRBJ1-5; D gene unclear. The CDR3 is 15 residues long. V lost 4 bases, J lost 2 bases, and 13 bases lay in between. From germline, CDR1 is SGDLS and CDR2 YYNGEE. In DNA, the CDR3 is TGTGCCAGCAGCCTACGGATGGAGGGCAATCAGCCCCAGCATTTT. It codes for CASSLRMEGNQPQHF.

This clone has a handful of counts. The chain links TRBV19 to TRBJ2-1; 7 bases agree with TRBD2. The CDR3 sequence is 15 residues long. The trim removed 3 bases at V and 4 bases at J, leaving 6 bases unmatched. Per the germline V gene, CDR1 is LNHDA and CDR2 is SQIVND (reference sequence). The CDR3 loop is CASSIGAGVYNEQFF. DNA for the CDR3: TGTGCCAGTAGTATTGGGGCGGGGGTATACAATGAGCAGTTCTTC.

The rearrangement joins TRBV7-9 to TRBJ1-4; D unclear. V was cut by 0 bases and J by 8 bases, with 7 bases left in between. The CDR3 runs 13 residues. CDR1 is SEHNR and CDR2 is FQNEAQ in the germline V gene (reference sequence). CDR3 nucleotides: TGTGCCAGCAGCTTAGCCCTGCAAGAAAAACTGTTTTTT. It yields the protein CASSLALQEKLFF.

The V call is TRBV18, the J call TRBJ2-3; 13 nucleotides match TRBD2. The CDR3 loop spans 17 amino acids. With V trimmed by 3 bases and J by 1 base, 4 bases remained unmatched. The germline V gene has CDR1 KGHSH and CDR2 LQKENI. CDR3 in DNA: TGTGCCAGCTCACCGCACGGACTAGCGGGAGGCACAGATACGCAGTATTTT. It specifies CASSPHGLAGGTDTQYF.

The J gene is TRBJ2-5, the V gene TRBV5-6, with 11 nucleotides matching TRBD2. Near its end, the DNA agrees better with TRBJ2-7, so the J call may be wrong. Germline V lookup: CDR1 SGHDT, CDR2 YYEEEE. This CDR3 comprises 16 residues. The DNA for the CDR3 is TGTGCCAGCAGCTTGGCCGGGACTAGCGGTGCCTACGAGCAGTACTTC. It yields the protein CASSLAGTSGAYEQYF.

This chain connects TRBV19 to TRBJ2-5, with D maybe TRBD2 (5 bases). This CDR3 contains 14 residues. Trimming shortened V by 6 bases and J by 5 bases, and 16 bases separated the two germline ends. Germline V gives CDR1 LNHDA, CDR2 SQIVND (reference sequence). CDR3 nucleotide sequence: TGTGCCAGTAGGAGACAAGCGGCTTGGGAGACCCAGTACTTC. This gives the protein CASRRQAAWETQYF.

The chain links TRBV19 to TRBJ1-2; 7 bases match TRBD1. V was clipped by 6 bases and J by 2 bases; unmatched bases: 12. Germline lookup yields CDR1 LNHDA and CDR2 SQIVND (reference sequence). This CDR3 has 16 amino acids. The CDR3 region has the DNA TGTGCCAGTAGATCCCCGAACCGGGACAGCAACTATGGCTACACCTTC. This translates into CASRSPNRDSNYGYTF.